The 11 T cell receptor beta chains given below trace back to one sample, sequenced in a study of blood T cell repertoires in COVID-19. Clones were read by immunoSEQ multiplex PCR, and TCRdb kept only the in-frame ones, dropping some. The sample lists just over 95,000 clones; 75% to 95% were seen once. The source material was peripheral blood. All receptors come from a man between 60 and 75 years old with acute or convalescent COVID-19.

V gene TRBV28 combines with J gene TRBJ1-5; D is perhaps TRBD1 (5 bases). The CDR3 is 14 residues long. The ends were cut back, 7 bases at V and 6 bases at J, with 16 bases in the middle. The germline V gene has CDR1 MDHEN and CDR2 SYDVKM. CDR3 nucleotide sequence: TGTGCCAGCACCGCCCGCAGGGATCGTCAGCCCCAGCATTTT. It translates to CASTARRDRQPQHF.

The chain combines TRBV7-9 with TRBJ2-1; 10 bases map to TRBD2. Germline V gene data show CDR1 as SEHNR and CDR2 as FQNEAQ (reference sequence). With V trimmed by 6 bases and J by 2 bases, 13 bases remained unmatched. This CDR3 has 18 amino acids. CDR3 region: CASSFPLRTSGTYNEQFF. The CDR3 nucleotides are TGTGCCAGCAGTTTTCCCCTCCGGACTAGCGGCACCTACAATGAGCAGTTCTTC.

The CDR3 loop reads CASSLAPAGTANYGYTF. CDR3 DNA: TGCGCCAGCAGCTTGGCCCCTGCCGGGACAGCTAACTATGGCTACACCTTC. The chain uses TRBV5-1 and TRBJ1-2, with 7 bases lining up with TRBD1. The CDR3 spans 17 residues. CDR1 and CDR2 from the germline V gene are SGHRS and YFSETQ. After removal of 0 bases from V and 0 bases from J, the junction contained 8 bases not matched to a gene. The full variable domain, rest sourced from reference TRBV5-1 and TRBJ1-2, is KAGVTQTPRYLIKTRGQQVTLSCSPISGHRSVSWYQQTPGQGLQFLFEYFSETQRNKGNFPGRFSGRQFSNSRSEMNVSTLELGDSALYLCASSLAPAGTANYGYTFGSGTRLTVV.

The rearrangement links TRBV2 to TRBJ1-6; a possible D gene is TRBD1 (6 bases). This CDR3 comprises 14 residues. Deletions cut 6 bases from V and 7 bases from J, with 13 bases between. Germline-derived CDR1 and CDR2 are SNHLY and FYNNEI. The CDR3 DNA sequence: TGTGCCAGCAGCTTGGGACAACCAAATTCACCCCTCCACTTT. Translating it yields CASSLGQPNSPLHF.

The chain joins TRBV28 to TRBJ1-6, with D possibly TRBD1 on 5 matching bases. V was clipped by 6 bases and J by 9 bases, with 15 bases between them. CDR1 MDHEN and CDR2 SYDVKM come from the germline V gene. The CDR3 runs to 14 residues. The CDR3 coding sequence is TGTGCCAGCAGCAAGCGGGGTCAGGGTTCACCCCTCCACTTT. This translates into CASSKRGQGSPLHF.

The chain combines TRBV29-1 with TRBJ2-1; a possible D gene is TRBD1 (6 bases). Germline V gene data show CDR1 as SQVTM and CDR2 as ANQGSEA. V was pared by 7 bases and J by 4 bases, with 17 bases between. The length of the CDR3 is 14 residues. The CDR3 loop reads CSAPHPGQYNEQFF. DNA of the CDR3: TGCAGCGCTCCGCACCCGGGACAATACAATGAGCAGTTCTTC.

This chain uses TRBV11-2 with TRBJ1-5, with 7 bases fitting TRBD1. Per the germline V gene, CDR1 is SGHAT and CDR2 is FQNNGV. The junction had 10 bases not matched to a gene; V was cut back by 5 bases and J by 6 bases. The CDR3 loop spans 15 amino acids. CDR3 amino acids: CASSIGQAPSQPQHF. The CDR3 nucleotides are TGTGCCAGCAGCATCGGACAGGCCCCGAGTCAGCCCCAGCATTTT.

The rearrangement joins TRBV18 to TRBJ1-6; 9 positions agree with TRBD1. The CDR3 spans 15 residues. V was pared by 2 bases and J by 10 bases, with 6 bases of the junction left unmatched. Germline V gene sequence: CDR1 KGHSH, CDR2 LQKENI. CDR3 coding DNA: TGTGCCAGCTCACCATCCGGGACAGGGAAATCACCCCTCCACTTT. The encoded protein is CASSPSGTGKSPLHF.

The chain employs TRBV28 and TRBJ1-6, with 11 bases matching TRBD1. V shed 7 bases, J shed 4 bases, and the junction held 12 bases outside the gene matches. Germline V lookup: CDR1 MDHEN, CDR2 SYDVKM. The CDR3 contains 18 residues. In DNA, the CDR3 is TGTGCCAGCACCCCTGGGGGACAGGGGGATTCTTATAATTCACCCCTCCACTTT. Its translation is CASTPGGQGDSYNSPLHF. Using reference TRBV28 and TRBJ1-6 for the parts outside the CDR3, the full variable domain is DVKVTQSSRYLVKRTGEKVFLECVQDMDHENMFWYRQDPGLGLRLIYFSYDVKMKEKGDIPEGYSVSREKKERFSLILESASTNQTSMYLCASTPGGQGDSYNSPLHFGNGTRLTVT.

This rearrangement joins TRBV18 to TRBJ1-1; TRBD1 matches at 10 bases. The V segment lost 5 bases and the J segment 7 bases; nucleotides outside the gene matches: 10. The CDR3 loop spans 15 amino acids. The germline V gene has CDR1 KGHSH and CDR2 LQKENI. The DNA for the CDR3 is TGTGCCAGCTCAGCCGGGACAGGGGTCCTGGGTGAAGCTTTCTTT. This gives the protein CASSAGTGVLGEAFF.

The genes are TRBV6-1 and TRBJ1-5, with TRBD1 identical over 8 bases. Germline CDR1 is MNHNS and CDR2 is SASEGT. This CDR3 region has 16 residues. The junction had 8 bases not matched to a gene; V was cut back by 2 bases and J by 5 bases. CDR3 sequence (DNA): TGTGCCAGCAGTGAAATCTTGGACAGGGTCCATCAGCCCCAGCATTTT. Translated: CASSEILDRVHQPQHF.